This TCR beta chain appears in the sequencing data of a study of technical replicates of blood from a few donors. TCRdb keeps only in-frame clones here, not all; method: immunoSEQ multiplex PCR. Of 50,000 to 70,000 clones listed, 90% to 95% are singletons. The receptor was derived from a human donor in good health. Some clones in this sample may be carry-over from other donors' samples. Sequences were obtained from PBMCs.

The CDR3 DNA reads as TGTGCCAGCAGCTTAGAAGGGGGCGACGGAAACACCATATATTTT. Its translation is CASSLEGGDGNTIYF. The J gene is TRBJ1-3, the V gene TRBV13; 7 bases line up with TRBD1. The germline CDR1 and CDR2 sequences are PRHDT and FYEKMQ (reference sequence). V shed 1 base and J 4 bases; nucleotides not matched to a gene: 4. CDR3 length: 15 amino acids.